This T cell receptor (beta chain) comes out of a study of blood T cell repertoires in COVID-19. Looking at the study overall: PBMCs, B-cell-depleted T cells, or T cells provided the cDNA or gDNA that made up the material.

Generated by immunoSEQ multiplex PCR, the TCRdb table keeps only in-frame clones and is missing some. Of 250,000 to 350,000 clones in the sample, approximately 88% were seen once. The recovered donors of Cohort 3 showed two negative PCRs, clearance, or symptom resolution. Per the germline V gene, CDR1 is MNHEY and CDR2 is SVGAGI. Trimming took 0 bases from V and 4 from J, leaving 16 bases between them. This CDR3 region has 16 residues. The count of this clone is one. This TCR came from a woman aged 25 to 39 who had recovered from COVID-19. The chain carries TRBV6-5 and TRBJ2-7; D possibly corresponds to TRBD2 (6 bases). Sequences were obtained from PBMCs or T cells enriched from blood (not recorded which). CDR3 loop: CASSYSIVLGRYEQYF. The CDR3 DNA reads as TGTGCCAGCAGTTACTCGATTGTCCTAGGGAGGTACGAGCAGTACTTC.